The sample holds one count of the clone carrying this T cell receptor beta chain. Its antigen is as yet unknown. RNA extraction was followed by reverse transcription into cDNA, which acted as the sequencing template. Clones were read by immunoSEQ multiplex PCR, and TCRdb kept only the in-frame ones, dropping some. The table has over 85,000 clones, around 55% seen once. These data are taken from a study of CD8+ T cells in alopecia areata. General study findings and limits: Resident alphabeta T cells of normal skin are also sequenced in scalp samples. Whether baseline CD8+ expansion is linked to response remains uncertain, given a single nonresponder.

V was cut by 5 bases and J by 0 bases, with 8 bases left in between. Germline CDR1 reads LNHDA; CDR2 reads SQIVND (reference sequence). The CDR3 contains 13 residues. The sample's treatment: oral pan-JAK inhibitor, 5-10 mg twice daily. Peripheral blood, together with lesional scalp punch biopsies, was collected from alopecia areata patients. The material was CD8+ T cells sorted from blood, obtained at week 4, from a patient treated with tofacitinib. The chain couples TRBV19 to TRBJ2-7, with D uncertain. The TCR comes from a human donor with alopecia areata. The CDR3 nucleotides are TGTGCCAGTAGTGCGGCAGACTCCTACGAGCAGTACTTC. Its protein product is CASSAADSYEQYF.